Following are 32 T cell receptor beta chains from one sample sequenced in a study of technical replicates of blood from four donors. Measured with immunoSEQ multiplex PCR; TCRdb has only the in-frame clones, and not every one. Of over 50,000 clones in the sample, just under 95% were seen once. Sequencing used PBMCs. Source of these receptors: a human donor in good health. Some clones in this sample may be carry-over from other donors' samples.

The chain recombines TRBV25-1 with TRBJ2-1; 8 nucleotides line up with TRBD1. The CDR3 length is 16 residues. V shed 5 bases, J shed 5 bases, and the junction held 11 bases outside the gene matches. Germline CDR1 is MGHDK and CDR2 is SYGVNS. The CDR3 protein is CASSTTRDRHNNEQFF. CDR3 in DNA: TGTGCCAGCAGTACAACCCGGGACAGGCATAACAATGAGCAGTTCTTC.

J is TRBJ2-1 and V is TRBV27; no reliable D call. The germline CDR1 and CDR2 sequences are MNHEY and SMNVEV (reference sequence). The CDR3 is 14 amino acids. Trimming stripped 2 bases from V and 0 bases from J, with 5 bases between. The CDR3, as DNA: TGTGCCAGCAGTTTACAGGCCTCCTACAATGAGCAGTTCTTC. Residues: CASSLQASYNEQFF.

This clone has only one observation. The chain employs TRBV7-2 and TRBJ2-3; possible D gene TRBD2, 6 bases. CDR3 length equals 14 residues. CDR1 and CDR2 from the germline V gene are SGHTA and FQGNSA. The V gene lost 7 bases and the J gene lost 0 bases, with 11 bases spanning the gap. CDR3 sequence (DNA): TGTGCCAGCACCCGGGGACTCAGCACAGATACGCAGTATTTT. Translated: CASTRGLSTDTQYF.

This chain links TRBV23-1 with TRBJ1-5; 7 positions match TRBD1. TRBV23-1 is flagged as an ORF with uncertain function. With 6 bases clipped from V and 4 bases from J, the junction kept 15 bases outside the gene matches. CDR3 length: 17 residues. CDR3 sequence (DNA): TGCGCCAGCAGAACTCTGACAGGGTCGTTTGGGAATCAGCCCCAGCATTTT. Translating it yields CASRTLTGSFGNQPQHF.

This chain uses TRBV20-1 with TRBJ2-1, with D possibly being TRBD1 (6 bases). Germline V lookup: CDR1 DFQATT, CDR2 SNEGSKA (reference sequence). V lost 6 bases, J lost 12 bases, and 12 bases lay in between. CDR3 length: 10 amino acids. CDR3 nucleotides: TGCAGTGCCTTACAGGGATGGCAGTTCTTC. Translated: CSALQGWQFF.

This clone has just one count. The rearrangement joins TRBV18 to TRBJ1-6, with TRBD1 matching 9 bases. Trimming cost V 3 bases and J 13 bases; bases outside gene matches: 10. This CDR3 spans 15 amino acids. Per germline, CDR1 KGHSH and CDR2 LQKENI. This CDR3 reads CASSPQGQGARPLHF. In nucleotides, the CDR3 is TGTGCCAGCTCACCCCAGGGACAGGGAGCTCGGCCCCTCCACTTT.

The rearrangement uses TRBV11-2 and TRBJ2-1; TRBD2 matches at 8 bases. CDR3 length: 16 residues. Germline V lookup: CDR1 SGHAT, CDR2 FQNNGV. The trim removed 1 base at V and 2 bases at J, leaving 4 bases unmatched. CDR3 residues: CASSLASGSAYNEQFF. CDR3 DNA sequence: TGTGCCAGCAGCTTAGCCAGCGGGAGTGCCTACAATGAGCAGTTCTTC. The full variable domain, with the rest looked up from reference TRBV11-2 and TRBJ2-1, is EAGVAQSPRYKIIEKRQSVAFWCNPISGHATLYWYQQILGQGPKLLIQFQNNGVVDDSQLPKDRFSAERLKGVDSTLKIQPAKLEDSAVYLCASSLASGSAYNEQFFGPGTRLTVL.

This chain joins TRBV19 and TRBJ1-5, with 7 bases identical to TRBD1. Germline CDR1 LNHDA, CDR2 SQIVND (reference sequence). The CDR3 has 13 residues. V lost 2 bases and J lost 6; bases outside the gene matches: 1. The CDR3 coding sequence is TGTGCCAGTAGTATAAACAGGGGTCAGCCCCAGCATTTT. Its protein product is CASSINRGQPQHF.

The chain joins TRBV5-6 to TRBJ1-5; D is possibly TRBD1 (5 bases). Germline V CDR1 and CDR2: SGHDT, YYEEEE. The CDR3 has 17 residues. V was trimmed by 0 bases and J by 0 bases, leaving 13 bases between them. CDR3 amino acids: CASSLARGGGSNQPQHF. CDR3 coding DNA: TGTGCCAGCAGCTTGGCGAGGGGAGGTGGTAGCAATCAGCCCCAGCATTTT. Looking up the rest from reference TRBV5-6 and TRBJ1-5 gives the full variable domain: DAGVTQSPTHLIKTRGQQVTLRCSPKSGHDTVSWYQQALGQGPQFIFQYYEEEERQRGNFPDRFSGHQFPNYSSELNVNALLLGDSALYLCASSLARGGGSNQPQHFGDGTRLSIL.

The gene calls are TRBV4-3 and TRBJ2-5; the match to TRBD2 covers 9 bases. The V segment lost 0 bases and the J segment 5 bases; nucleotides outside the gene matches: 7. The CDR3 extends over 16 amino acids. The V gene's germline CDR1 is LGHNA and CDR2 YSLEER. In nucleotides, the CDR3 is TGCGCCAGCAGCCAAGAATATGGGCGGGGGGGTGAGACCCAGTACTTC. Its translation is CASSQEYGRGGETQYF.

V gene TRBV28 combines with J gene TRBJ2-3; D is possibly TRBD1 (6 bases). Between the trimmed V and J ends, which lost 5 bases and 5 bases, there was a span of 17 bases. Germline V gives CDR1 MDHEN, CDR2 SYDVKM. CDR3 size: 15 residues. CDR3: CASSEQGSPLDTQYF. The CDR3 nucleotides are TGTGCCAGCAGTGAACAGGGTTCCCCCTTAGATACGCAGTATTTT.

The chain employs TRBV2 and TRBJ1-5; TRBD1 agrees at 8 bases. V lost 4 bases, J lost 7 bases, and 9 bases stayed unmatched. Per the germline V gene, CDR1 is SNHLY and CDR2 is FYNNEI. The CDR3 covers 15 residues. The CDR3 reads CASSAQTGVTQPQHF. The CDR3 bases are TGTGCCAGCAGTGCCCAGACAGGGGTAACCCAGCCCCAGCATTTT.

The chain joins TRBV18 to TRBJ2-3; 11 nucleotides agree with TRBD1. CDR1 is KGHSH, CDR2 LQKENI, per germline. V dropped 2 bases and J dropped 0; count of bases not matched to a gene: 4. The CDR3 runs 17 residues. The CDR3, as DNA: TGTGCCAGCTCACCAAGGGACAGGGGGACTAGCACAGATACGCAGTATTTT. It yields the protein CASSPRDRGTSTDTQYF. Looking up the rest from reference TRBV18 and TRBJ2-3 gives the full variable domain: NAGVMQNPRHLVRRRGQEARLRCSPMKGHSHVYWYRQLPEEGLKFMVYLQKENIIDESGMPKERFSAEFPKEGPSILRIQQVVRGDSAAYFCASSPRDRGTSTDTQYFGPGTRLTVL.

V is TRBV7-8 and J is TRBJ2-2, with a tentative D call TRBD2 (6 bases). The germline V and J ends were trimmed by 8 bases and 1 base, with 11 bases remaining between them. From germline, CDR1 is SGHVS and CDR2 FQNEAQ. This CDR3 contains 14 residues. The chain's CDR3 is CASRGRQNTGELFF. The DNA of the CDR3 is TGTGCCAGCCGGGGGAGACAGAACACCGGGGAGCTGTTTTTT.

This chain connects TRBV6-5 to TRBJ2-1; D perhaps matches TRBD1 (6 bases). The CDR3 runs to 14 residues. CDR1 MNHEY and CDR2 SVGAGI come from the germline V gene. V shed 0 bases and J shed 7 bases, with 10 bases lying between them. As DNA, the CDR3 is TGTGCCAGCAGTTACTCCCTAGGGGGTAATGAGCAGTTCTTC. Encoded protein: CASSYSLGGNEQFF.

The V and J genes are TRBV5-1 and TRBJ1-2; no clear D gene. Germline V gives CDR1 SGHRS, CDR2 YFSETQ. CDR3 length equals 12 residues. V was trimmed by 1 base and J by 4 bases, leaving 5 bases between them. CDR3 region: CASSLPSYGYTF. DNA for the CDR3: TGCGCCAGCAGCTTGCCCAGCTATGGCTACACCTTC.

The chain carries TRBV4-3 and TRBJ2-7; D perhaps matches TRBD1 (6 bases). CDR1 and CDR2 (germline): LGHNA, YSLEER. The CDR3 is 14 residues long. The V gene lost 1 base and the J gene lost 2 bases, with 9 bases spanning the gap. The CDR3 sequence is CASSQGGLPYEQYF. The CDR3 nucleotides are TGCGCCAGCAGCCAAGGGGGGCTACCCTACGAGCAGTACTTC.

This sequence joins TRBV19 and TRBJ2-3, with 9 bases fitting TRBD2. The CDR3 runs 14 residues. Germline CDR1 LNHDA, CDR2 SQIVND (reference sequence). Trimming at V came to 4 bases and at J to 1 base, leaving 0 bases not matched to a gene. CDR3 nucleotides: TGTGCCAGTAGTACTAGCGGGGGCACAGATACGCAGTATTTT. It encodes CASSTSGGTDTQYF.

V usage is TRBV7-6 and J usage is TRBJ1-1; TRBD1 is a possible D gene (6 bases). Germline CDR1 is SGHVS and CDR2 is FNYEAQ. This CDR3 has 14 residues. V was trimmed by 4 bases and J by 2 bases, leaving 11 bases between them. The CDR3 nucleotides are TGTGCCAGCAGCTCCGGACAGAAAAACACTGAAGCTTTCTTT. Amino acids: CASSSGQKNTEAFF.

This chain links TRBV5-1 with TRBJ2-7, with TRBD1 matching over 7 bases. Looked up from germline, CDR1 is SGHRS and CDR2 is YFSETQ. The trim removed 1 base at V and 5 bases at J, leaving 12 bases unmatched. The CDR3 is made up of 16 amino acids. The CDR3 reads CASSLPKTGTKDEQYF. DNA of the CDR3: TGCGCCAGCAGCTTGCCCAAGACAGGGACCAAGGACGAGCAGTACTTC. Filled out from reference TRBV5-1 and TRBJ2-7, the complete variable domain reads KAGVTQTPRYLIKTRGQQVTLSCSPISGHRSVSWYQQTPGQGLQFLFEYFSETQRNKGNFPGRFSGRQFSNSRSEMNVSTLELGDSALYLCASSLPKTGTKDEQYFGPGTRLTVT.

The gene calls are TRBV7-3 and TRBJ2-1, with 8 bases matching TRBD2. CDR3 length: 13 amino acids. Germline assignment: CDR1 SGHTA and CDR2 FQGTGA. Losses at the gene ends were 6 bases for V and 7 bases for J; bases not matched to a gene: 5. For the CDR3, the DNA is TGTGCCAGCAGGCCCTCTAGCGGGAATGAGCAGTTCTTC. Translation gives CASRPSSGNEQFF.

This chain joins TRBV5-1 and TRBJ2-1; 15 bases are a match to TRBD2. In germline, CDR1 is SGHRS, CDR2 YFSETQ. The CDR3 has 15 residues. V trimming: 4 bases; J trimming: 8 bases; junction bases outside the gene matches: 4. In DNA, the CDR3 is TGCGCCAGCAGCCGGACTAGCGGGGGGGCCGATGAGCAGTTCTTC. This codes for CASSRTSGGADEQFF.

This clone was found once. The V call is TRBV18, the J call TRBJ1-3, with 10 bases fitting TRBD1. J was trimmed by 2 bases and V by 3 bases; bases with no gene match: 1. CDR3 size: 15 residues. Per germline, CDR1 KGHSH and CDR2 LQKENI. The CDR3 region has the DNA TGTGCCAGCTCACCCGACAGGGGGCCTGGAAACACCATATATTTT. The encoded protein is CASSPDRGPGNTIYF.

The chain has TRBV7-8 and TRBJ1-5, with TRBD1 matching 7 bases. Germline CDR1 reads SGHVS; CDR2 reads FQNEAQ. The CDR3 sequence is 17 residues long. V gave up 1 base and J gave up 0 bases; unmatched junction bases: 6. The CDR3 here is CASSLGQGLYSNQPQHF. The CDR3 coding sequence is TGTGCCAGCAGCTTAGGACAGGGACTTTATAGCAATCAGCCCCAGCATTTT. Together with reference TRBV7-8 and TRBJ1-5, the CDR3 gives the full variable domain: GAGVSQSPRYKVAKRGQDVALRCDPISGHVSLFWYQQALGQGPEFLTYFQNEAQLDKSGLPSDRFFAERPEGSVSTLKIQRTQQEDSAVYLCASSLGQGLYSNQPQHFGDGTRLSIL.

This rearrangement joins TRBV6-1 to TRBJ2-3, with 9 bases that match TRBD2. The CDR3 has 14 amino acids. The germline V gene has CDR1 MNHNS and CDR2 SASEGT. The J segment lost 2 bases and the V segment lost 5 bases, leaving 2 bases of the junction unmatched. CDR3 loop: CASSLAGYTDTQYF. For the CDR3, the DNA is TGTGCCAGCAGTCTAGCGGGGTACACAGATACGCAGTATTTT.

V is TRBV7-9 and J is TRBJ2-7; a possible D gene is TRBD2 (6 bases). From germline, CDR1 is SEHNR and CDR2 FQNEAQ (reference sequence). Trimming cost V 3 bases and J 5 bases, with 20 bases left between them. The CDR3 has 16 residues. The CDR3 DNA is TGTGCCAGCAGCTTCTCCGAGACTAGTCGTCTCGACGAGCAGTACTTC. Translating gives CASSFSETSRLDEQYF.

The DNA of the CDR3 is TGTGCCAGCAGCCAAGTCAACAGGGGAAGGAAGGATGGCTACACCTTC. This codes for CASSQVNRGRKDGYTF. This rearrangement joins TRBV4-2 to TRBJ1-2; 7 bases fit TRBD1. Germline-derived CDR1 and CDR2 are LGHNA and YNFKEQ. J lost 6 bases, V lost 1 base, and 11 bases had no gene match. The length of the CDR3 is 16 residues.

V is TRBV18 and J is TRBJ2-7, with TRBD1 as a possible D gene (5 bases). V lost 1 base and J lost 2, with 6 bases in between. There are 13 residues in the CDR3. Germline lookup yields CDR1 KGHSH and CDR2 LQKENI. The CDR3 protein is CASSPRGAYEQYF. CDR3 DNA sequence: TGTGCCAGCTCACCACGGGGCGCCTACGAGCAGTACTTC.

A note on this clone: The sample has other DNA sequences that encode this CDR3 too. CDR3 loop: CASSLGGPGYTF. The DNA of the CDR3 is TGTGCCAGCAGCTTAGGGGGCCCGGGCTACACCTTC. J is TRBJ1-2 and V is TRBV7-2; TRBD1 is a possible D gene (5 bases). V was trimmed by 1 base and J by 8 bases, leaving 8 bases between them. Looked up from germline, CDR1 is SGHTA and CDR2 is FQGNSA. The CDR3 consists of 12 residues.

This sequence joins TRBV6-4 and TRBJ1-1, with 12 positions matching TRBD1. CDR1 and CDR2 from the germline V gene are MRHNA and SNTAGT. The trim removed 0 bases at V and 0 bases at J, leaving 5 bases unmatched. This CDR3 spans 18 amino acids. The CDR3 sequence: CASSDSGQGARLNTEAFF. DNA for the CDR3: TGTGCCAGCAGTGACTCGGGACAGGGGGCGCGTCTGAACACTGAAGCTTTCTTT.

The chain is built from TRBV28 and TRBJ2-1; 10 bases map to TRBD2. Germline V gene lookup returns CDR1 MDHEN and CDR2 SYDVKM. This CDR3 is built from 18 residues. The junction had 13 bases not matched to a gene; V was cut back by 8 bases and J by 0 bases. CDR3 sequence reads: CASRGLESGGASYNEQFF. The CDR3, as DNA: TGTGCCAGCCGTGGGTTGGAGAGCGGGGGGGCCTCCTACAATGAGCAGTTCTTC.

The chain recombines TRBV4-1 with TRBJ2-3; 9 nucleotides align to TRBD2. Trimming cost V 1 base and J 7 bases; bases outside gene matches: 12. This CDR3 has 17 residues. CDR1 and CDR2 (germline): MGHRA, YSYEKL. The CDR3 bases are TGCGCCAGCAGCCAAGGGGGTTTGCGGGAGGGCCTATATACGCAGTATTTT. It specifies CASSQGGLREGLYTQYF.